Below, one TCR beta chain is given with its context. This record comes from a study of blood T cell repertoires in COVID-19. Across the whole study: Specimens from acute and convalescent COVID-19 originated in the United States, Italy and Spain. Nucleic acid was either cDNA or gDNA, and it came from T cells, B-cell-depleted T cells, or PBMCs.

Assay used: immunoSEQ multiplex PCR; TCRdb lists only in-frame clones, some missing. The sample gives 25,000 to 35,000 clones, 84% of which show up once; approximately 12% is in the top ten. In germline, CDR1 is LGHNA, CDR2 YNFKEQ. The CDR3 is 14 amino acids. Deletions cut 1 base from V and 3 bases from J, with 9 bases between. Sequencing was done on a sample of peripheral blood. This rearrangement joins TRBV4-2 to TRBJ2-5; D may be TRBD1 (5 bases). This clonotype was sampled from a human donor in a cohort sampled during active COVID-19. The CDR3 nucleotides read TGTGCCAGCAGCCAAGCCGACAGAGAAGAGACCCAGTACTTC. The encoded protein is CASSQADREETQYF.